This TCR beta chain was captured by sequencing in a study of CD8 T cells in Susac syndrome. Study context: There were Susac syndrome patients who were therapy-naive at blood draw, others on corticosteroids, and others on intravenous immunoglobulin alone.

This clonotype occurred once. Reverse transcription of roughly 0.45 to 1 ug RNA used random hexamers. TCRdb called the immunoSEQ multiplex PCR reads again in MiXCR, with one record for every CDR3 protein. The sample contains 70,000 to 95,000 distinct CDR3 sequences, nearly 95% of which appear only once. Germline V gene sequence: CDR1 DFQATT, CDR2 SNEGSKA (reference sequence). The length of the CDR3 is 13 residues. Trimming left V 1 base short and J 4 bases short, with 10 bases between. The origin of this receptor is a human donor with Susac syndrome. The sample was CD8+ T cells from PBMCs. The chain couples TRBV20-1 to TRBJ1-1, with D perhaps matching TRBD1 (5 bases). CDR3 sequence: CSARADTGTEAFF. The CDR3, as DNA: TGCAGTGCTAGAGCGGACACGGGCACTGAAGCTTTCTTT.